This TCR beta chain comes out of a study of blood T cell repertoires in COVID-19. About the research overall: In each case, the material was cDNA or gDNA derived from T cells, B-cell-depleted T cells, or PBMCs.

Per the authors' pipeline: Amplification of reference gene primers was used by the study to estimate nucleated cell counts. Some clones are missing from TCRdb's copy, which holds only in-frame ones; the method was immunoSEQ multiplex PCR. The V and J calls and the clone size are those of that table, but D and trimming were determined from the DNA. The sample lists over 75,000 clones; roughly 84% were seen once. The clonotype was recovered from a woman older than 75 with active or convalescent COVID-19. The sequencing sample was made of peripheral blood.

The DNA of the CDR3 is TGTGCCAGCAGCCTAAAAATTCGTTACAGGGCGTCTAGCAATCAGCCCCAGCATTTT. Translation gives CASSLKIRYRASSNQPQHF. V and J are TRBV13 and TRBJ1-5; possibly TRBD1 for D (6 bases). Trimming stripped 5 bases from V and 0 bases from J, with 23 bases between. Germline CDR1 is PRHDT and CDR2 is FYEKMQ (reference sequence). This CDR3 is 19 amino acids long.